The clone carrying this T cell receptor (beta chain) occurred many times. TCRdb re-analysed the 5' RACE reads in MiXCR, keeping a single row per CDR3 protein. The table includes more than 70,000 distinct CDR3 sequences, roughly 10% detected once. These data are taken from a study of neurological immune-mediated disorders. CDR1 is SGHTA and CDR2 is FQGTGA in the germline V gene. The CDR3 has 15 amino acids. The ends were cut back, 5 bases at V and 1 base at J, with 12 bases in the middle. Time point here: longitudinal time-point 1 (baseline). The sequence was obtained from a man aged 30 to 39 in good health. The chain is built from TRBV7-3 and TRBJ2-1; possible D gene TRBD2, 6 bases. Sequenced material: PBMCs. The CDR3 sequence is CASSATRESYNEQFF. CDR3 in DNA: TGTGCCAGCAGCGCTACTCGGGAGTCCTACAATGAGCAGTTCTTC.